One and the same sample provided the 21 T cell receptor beta chains below, sequenced in a study of shared clonotypes between healthy human individuals. Clones were sequenced by immunoSEQ multiplex PCR, and TCRdb holds only the in-frame ones, with some missing. The sample carries more than 1,200,000 clones, about 98.5% recorded once. Sequenced input: naive CD4+ T cells sorted from blood. Subset noted: CD45RA+ positively selected. The receptors come from a young man in good health.

Turning to this clone: The sample carries other DNA sequences with the same CDR3. The chain links TRBV18 to TRBJ2-3; 12 nucleotides line up with TRBD2. J gave up 2 bases and V 3 bases, and 3 bases lay outside the gene matches. CDR3 size: 16 residues. The germline V gene encodes CDR1 KGHSH and CDR2 LQKENI. CDR3 in amino acids: CASSPLAGGDTDTQYF. The CDR3 nucleotides are TGTGCCAGCTCACCCCTAGCGGGAGGGGACACAGATACGCAGTATTTT.

The CDR3 DNA follows: TGTGCCAGCAGCGCGAGACTGGACCCATTCTCTGGGGCCAACGTCCTGACTTTC. Protein product: CASSARLDPFSGANVLTF. The chain is built from TRBV9 and TRBJ2-6; D unclear. The CDR3 has 18 amino acids. CDR1 and CDR2 (germline): SGDLS, YYNGEE. The V gene lost 3 bases and the J gene lost 0 bases, with 16 bases spanning the gap.

The chain links TRBV19 to TRBJ2-1, with a possible D match to TRBD2 (5 bases). The CDR3 loop spans 15 amino acids. Germline CDR1 reads LNHDA; CDR2 reads SQIVND (reference sequence). With 5 bases removed from V and 3 bases from J, the gap between germline ends came to 14 bases. The CDR3 spells CASSFSGMNYNEQFF. CDR3 DNA sequence: TGTGCCAGTAGTTTTTCCGGGATGAACTACAATGAGCAGTTCTTC.

The J gene is TRBJ2-3, the V gene TRBV7-2; D tentatively fits TRBD1 or TRBD2 (5 bases each). There are 16 residues in the CDR3. Germline V lookup: CDR1 SGHTA, CDR2 FQGNSA. V dropped 1 base and J dropped 1 base, with 12 bases sitting between them. The CDR3 DNA is TGTGCCAGCAGCTTAGTGGGGACCCCTGGCACAGATACGCAGTATTTT. Translation gives CASSLVGTPGTDTQYF.

The CDR3 sequence is CASSLAGVPLQETQYF. The DNA for the CDR3 is TGCGCCAGCAGCTTGGCGGGGGTACCACTCCAAGAGACCCAGTACTTC. The V and J genes are TRBV5-1 and TRBJ2-5, with D possibly TRBD2 on 6 matching bases. V was cut by 0 bases and J by 1 base, with 13 bases left in between. Germline CDR1 reads SGHRS; CDR2 reads YFSETQ. The CDR3 is 16 residues long.

This clone showed up just a few times. The V gene is TRBV28, the J gene TRBJ2-6; D tentatively fits TRBD1 or TRBD2 (5 bases each). The CDR3 sequence is 15 residues long. Germline loops: CDR1 MDHEN, CDR2 SYDVKM. V was shortened by 4 bases and J by 2 bases, with 9 bases between the two germline ends. In DNA form, the CDR3 reads TGTGCCAGCAGTTCCGGGGCGGCTGGGGCCAACGTCCTGACTTTC. It yields the protein CASSSGAAGANVLTF.

The rearrangement joins TRBV5-1 to TRBJ1-2; D gene ambiguous. V was shortened by 4 bases and J by 5 bases, with 15 bases between the two germline ends. The germline V gene encodes CDR1 SGHRS and CDR2 YFSETQ. The CDR3 totals 14 residues. CDR3 nucleotide sequence: TGCGCCAGCAGCCTTGGGCCGGAGGCGTATGGCTACACCTTC. Protein: CASSLGPEAYGYTF.

The chain employs TRBV9 and TRBJ2-2; possible D gene TRBD1, 5 bases. The V gene lost 3 bases and the J gene lost 1 base, with 16 bases spanning the gap. This CDR3 has 17 amino acids. Germline lookup yields CDR1 SGDLS and CDR2 YYNGEE. The CDR3 sequence: CASSGGGASWNTGELFF. The DNA of the CDR3 is TGTGCCAGCAGCGGAGGTGGGGCATCATGGAACACCGGGGAGCTGTTTTTT.

The chain joins TRBV5-1 to TRBJ2-1; 7 nucleotides agree with TRBD1. Germline-derived CDR1 and CDR2 are SGHRS and YFSETQ. The V gene end was trimmed by 1 base and the J gene end by 10 bases; junction bases not matched to a gene: 8. The CDR3 totals 14 residues. This chain's CDR3 is CASSLMTGRKEQFF. CDR3 nucleotide sequence: TGCGCCAGCAGCTTGATGACAGGGCGGAAGGAGCAGTTCTTC.

This chain joins TRBV25-1 and TRBJ1-4; 7 bases agree with TRBD1. Germline assignment: CDR1 MGHDK and CDR2 SYGVNS. This CDR3 spans 16 amino acids. J was trimmed by 7 bases and V by 7 bases; bases with no gene match: 15. CDR3 sequence (DNA): TGTGCCAGCAAAGGGGGCCCCCGGGAGTTGAGTGAAAAACTGTTTTTT. It translates to CASKGGPRELSEKLFF. Looking up the rest from reference TRBV25-1 and TRBJ1-4 gives the full variable domain: EADIYQTPRYLVIGTGKKITLECSQTMGHDKMYWYQQDPGMELHLIHYSYGVNSTEKGDLSSESTVSRIRTEHFPLTLESARPSHTSQYLCASKGGPRELSEKLFFGSGTQLSVL.

The chain has TRBV6-5 and TRBJ2-5; 10 nucleotides line up with TRBD2. Germline-derived CDR1 and CDR2 are MNHEY and SVGAGI. The V segment lost 6 bases and the J segment 6 bases; nucleotides outside the gene matches: 10. The CDR3 extends over 15 amino acids. The CDR3 region is CASSLAGGLPKTQYF. Here the CDR3 DNA reads TGTGCCAGCAGCTTAGCGGGAGGCCTACCGAAGACCCAGTACTTC.

This rearrangement joins TRBV7-9 to TRBJ2-7; possible D gene TRBD1, 6 bases. This CDR3 contains 11 residues. Germline V gene lookup returns CDR1 SEHNR and CDR2 FQNEAQ (reference sequence). The ends were cut back, 11 bases at V and 3 bases at J, with 11 bases in the middle. The CDR3 reads CASRDNYEQYF. The CDR3 bases are TGTGCCTCCCGGGACAACTACGAGCAGTACTTC.

The rearrangement joins TRBV10-3 to TRBJ1-1; D possibly corresponds to TRBD1 (5 bases). CDR1 and CDR2 from the germline V gene are ENHRY and SYGVKD. The CDR3 length is 14 residues. V lost 7 bases and J 6 bases, leaving 18 bases between the germline ends. The CDR3 nucleotides are TGTGCCATCATGCCAACAGGTCCTTCCGCTGAAGCTTTCTTT. This sequence encodes CAIMPTGPSAEAFF.

The chain recombines TRBV6-5 with TRBJ2-7; D may be TRBD2 (6 bases). This CDR3 region has 15 residues. V was clipped by 0 bases and J by 2 bases, with 11 bases between them. Germline V CDR1 and CDR2: MNHEY, SVGAGI. The chain's CDR3 is CASSYSASETYEQYF. The CDR3 DNA is TGTGCCAGCAGTTACTCGGCTAGCGAGACCTACGAGCAGTACTTC.

The chain combines TRBV15 with TRBJ1-1, with 10 bases aligning to TRBD1. The CDR3 length is 15 residues. The V and J ends lost 5 bases and 1 base, in that order; junction bases with no gene match: 4. Per the germline V gene, CDR1 is LNHNV and CDR2 is YYDKDF (reference sequence). The CDR3 loop is CATSPRQGANTEAFF. DNA of the CDR3: TGTGCCACCAGCCCCCGACAGGGGGCGAACACTGAAGCTTTCTTT.

The chain carries TRBV9 and TRBJ2-5; 13 nucleotides agree with TRBD2. Germline assignment: CDR1 SGDLS and CDR2 YYNGEE. The V gene end was trimmed by 2 bases and the J gene end by 5 bases; junction bases not matched to a gene: 9. The CDR3 sequence is 17 residues long. The CDR3 sequence is CASSVLGTSGMGETQYF. The CDR3 DNA follows: TGTGCCAGCAGCGTGCTCGGGACTAGCGGGATGGGGGAGACCCAGTACTTC. Supplemented by reference TRBV9 and TRBJ2-5, the full variable domain reads DSGVTQTPKHLITATGQRVTLRCSPRSGDLSVYWYQQSLDQGLQFLIQYYNGEERAKGNILERFSAQQFPDLHSELNLSSLELGDSALYFCASSVLGTSGMGETQYFGPGTRLLVL.

The chain couples TRBV19 to TRBJ2-6, with 9 bases aligning to TRBD1. After removal of 8 bases from V and 0 bases from J, the junction contained 5 bases not matched to a gene. The CDR3 loop spans 16 amino acids. Germline V gene data show CDR1 as LNHDA and CDR2 as SQIVND (reference sequence). CDR3 sequence: CASRDRAISGANVLTF. In nucleotides, the CDR3 is TGTGCCAGTCGGGACAGGGCCATCTCTGGGGCCAACGTCCTGACTTTC.

In this sample, this clone turned up once. V is TRBV11-2 and J is TRBJ2-7; D possibly corresponds to TRBD2 (6 bases). This CDR3 contains 13 residues. Trimming pared 4 bases from V and 5 bases from J, leaving 12 bases between. The V gene's germline CDR1 is SGHAT and CDR2 FQNNGV. The CDR3 reads CASSSGGWNEQYF. CDR3 DNA: TGTGCCAGCAGCTCCGGGGGTTGGAACGAGCAGTACTTC.

This chain uses TRBV5-4 with TRBJ2-1, with 8 nucleotides matching TRBD2. The CDR3 totals 16 residues. Per the germline V gene, CDR1 is SGHNT and CDR2 is YYREEE (reference sequence). With V trimmed by 3 bases and J by 7 bases, 12 bases remained unmatched. The CDR3 sequence: CASSSPRTSGVNEQFF. CDR3 DNA: TGTGCCAGCAGCTCCCCCCGAACTAGCGGAGTAAATGAGCAGTTCTTC.

The V gene is TRBV4-2, the J gene TRBJ1-4; TRBD1 is a possible D gene (5 bases). Trimming removed 3 bases from V and 0 bases from J, with 8 bases in between. This CDR3 is built from 15 residues. The germline CDR1 and CDR2 sequences are LGHNA and YNFKEQ. This CDR3 reads CASSHRVATNEKLFF. For the CDR3, the DNA is TGTGCCAGCAGCCACAGGGTTGCAACTAATGAAAAACTGTTTTTT.

The J gene is TRBJ1-1, the V gene TRBV5-1, with TRBD1 as a possible D gene (5 bases). The germline gives CDR1 SGHRS, CDR2 YFSETQ. The CDR3 totals 15 residues. Trimming took 4 bases from V and 0 from J, leaving 13 bases between them. This CDR3 reads CASSTRQNMNTEAFF. CDR3 bases: TGCGCCAGCAGCACCCGACAGAACATGAACACTGAAGCTTTCTTT.